The 20 T cell receptor beta chains listed next were all sequenced from one sample in a study of CD8+CD57+ T cells in acquired aplastic anemia. The study profiled TCR beta VDJ and CDR3 using genomic DNA as template. Each CDR3 protein gets one entry after TCRdb re-called the reads with MiXCR. Counted here are about 180,000 distinct CDR3 sequences, around 50% occurring once; the ten biggest clones make up around 13%. Patients included in sequencing had previously demonstrated CD8+CD57+ cell expansion by flow cytometry. The sequenced sample was sorted CD4+, CD8+, or CD8+CD57+ T cells (not recorded which) from PBMCs. Receptors originate from a human donor with aplastic anemia.

This clonotype was counted many times. This sequence joins TRBV5-1 and TRBJ2-3; D is perhaps TRBD1 or TRBD2 (5 bases each). V lost 0 bases and J lost 3, with 14 bases in between. From germline, CDR1 is SGHRS and CDR2 YFSETQ. The CDR3 is 16 amino acids. DNA for the CDR3: TGCGCCAGCAGCTTGGGGGGGTCTCAGAGGACAGATACGCAGTATTTT. It specifies CASSLGGSQRTDTQYF.

This clonotype was picked up many times. V is TRBV7-8 and J is TRBJ1-1; TRBD1 matches at 7 bases. The CDR3 is 15 residues long. Trimming cost V 1 base and J 0 bases; bases outside gene matches: 2. Germline lookup yields CDR1 SGHVS and CDR2 FQNEAQ. The DNA of the CDR3 is TGTGCCAGCAGCTTAGAAGGGACAGTGAACACTGAAGCTTTCTTT. As protein: CASSLEGTVNTEAFF. Using reference TRBV7-8 and TRBJ1-1 for the parts outside the CDR3, the full variable domain is GAGVSQSPRYKVAKRGQDVALRCDPISGHVSLFWYQQALGQGPEFLTYFQNEAQLDKSGLPSDRFFAERPEGSVSTLKIQRTQQEDSAVYLCASSLEGTVNTEAFFGQGTRLTVV.

In regard to this clonotype: Here the CDR3 omits its conserved ending phenylalanine or tryptophan, so a read error is the likely source. The J gene is TRBJ2-7, the V gene TRBV5-4; 9 positions match TRBD2. The germline CDR1 and CDR2 sequences are SGHNT and YYREEE (reference sequence). J lost 5 bases, V lost 0 bases, and 12 bases had no gene match. This CDR3 region has 17 residues. CDR3 region: CASSLAAGAGGRNEQYL. The CDR3 DNA follows: TGTGCCAGCAGCTTGGCGGCAGGGGCGGGGGGGAGAAACGAGCAGTACCTC.

The chain combines TRBV7-7 with TRBJ2-1, with 16 bases lining up with TRBD2. The CDR3 spans 16 residues. Germline-derived CDR1 and CDR2 are SSHAT and FNYEAQ (reference sequence). V lost 5 bases, J lost 9 bases, and 7 bases stayed unmatched. CDR3 protein: CASSPGTSGGAAEQFF. As DNA, the CDR3 is TGTGCCAGCAGCCCAGGGACTAGCGGGGGGGCCGCTGAGCAGTTCTTC.

This clonotype was found many times. This chain uses TRBV20-1 with TRBJ1-2; no definite D call. The CDR3 is made up of 12 amino acids. The V gene lost 0 bases and the J gene lost 7 bases, with 9 bases spanning the gap. CDR1 and CDR2 (germline): DFQATT, SNEGSKA (reference sequence). Here the CDR3 DNA reads TGCAGTGCTAGAGAGGGGTTCGGTGGCTACACCTTC. Translating gives CSAREGFGGYTF.

This clonotype was counted many times. The chain carries TRBV29-1 and TRBJ2-3; D tentatively fits TRBD1 or TRBD2 (5 bases each). The CDR3 spans 12 residues. Trimming removed 1 base at V and 4 bases at J, with 6 bases between. Germline V gene lookup returns CDR1 SQVTM and CDR2 ANQGSEA. CDR3 DNA: TGCAGCGTTGAAGGGGGGTCAGATACGCAGTATTTT. It codes for CSVEGGSDTQYF.

V and J are TRBV20-1 and TRBJ1-2, with a possible D match to TRBD1 (5 bases). Trimming removed 6 bases at V and 6 bases at J, with 11 bases between. CDR1 is DFQATT, CDR2 SNEGSKA, per germline (reference sequence). CDR3 length equals 11 residues. For the CDR3, the DNA is TGCAGTGCGCCGGGACTTGATGGCTACACCTTC. It encodes CSAPGLDGYTF.

A word on this clonotype: A much more abundant neighbour one base away suggests this may be a read error. The rearrangement links TRBV5-1 to TRBJ2-3; TRBD2 matches 8 bases. The CDR3 loop spans 15 amino acids. Germline CDR1 and CDR2: SGHRS and YFSETQ. This CDR3 reads CAGSDTSGRTDTQYF. In DNA, the CDR3 is TGCGCCGGCAGCGACACTAGCGGTAGGACAGATACGCAGTATTTT.

J is TRBJ2-3 and V is TRBV24-1; 7 bases map to TRBD2. V was clipped by 5 bases and J by 4 bases; unmatched bases: 5. The length of the CDR3 is 14 residues. In germline, CDR1 is KGHDR, CDR2 SFDVKD. For the CDR3, the DNA is TGTGCCACCAGTGTGGGGGGGGTCGCAGATACGCAGTATTTT. This sequence encodes CATSVGGVADTQYF.

This clonotype was seen more than once but under ten times. The chain recombines TRBV10-3 with TRBJ1-6; 9 bases match TRBD1. The CDR3 runs to 14 residues. The J segment lost 9 bases and the V segment lost 3 bases, leaving 3 bases of the junction unmatched. CDR1 is ENHRY and CDR2 is SYGVKD in the germline V gene. The CDR3: CAISEGTGISPLHF. As DNA, the CDR3 is TGTGCCATCAGTGAAGGGACAGGGATTTCACCCCTCCACTTT.

As concerns this clonotype: A read error may account for a junction end that differs from germline. The chain is built from TRBV7-6 and TRBJ2-5, with unresolved D. Germline lookup yields CDR1 SGHVS and CDR2 FNYEAQ. The CDR3 is 16 amino acids. CDR3 in DNA: TGTGCTAGCAGCTTAGGTGAAGCACGGATACAAGAGACCCAGTACTTC. Protein product: CASSLGEARIQETQYF.

This clonotype was counted at least ten times. The chain carries TRBV6-5 and TRBJ2-5; 11 bases fit TRBD2. The V and J ends lost 0 bases and 1 base, in that order; junction bases with no gene match: 1. The CDR3 is 16 residues long. In germline, CDR1 is MNHEY, CDR2 SVGAGI. Here the CDR3 DNA reads TGTGCCAGCAGTTACTCCACTAGCGGGGGCCAAGAGACCCAGTACTTC. Protein sequence: CASSYSTSGGQETQYF.

The chain has TRBV15 and TRBJ1-5; perhaps TRBD1 as D (5 bases). The CDR3 totals 14 residues. In germline, CDR1 is LNHNV, CDR2 YYDKDF (reference sequence). Trimming removed 4 bases from V and 7 bases from J, with 14 bases in between. The chain's CDR3 is CATSKGRDRQPQHF. The CDR3 DNA reads TGTGCCACCAGCAAGGGGCGGGATAGGCAGCCCCAGCATTTT.

This clonotype was observed once. This chain's CDR3 is CSAKGQGKGEVYGYTF. The CDR3 bases are TGCAGTGCTAAGGGACAGGGGAAAGGGGAAGTATATGGCTACACCTTC. V gene TRBV20-1 combines with J gene TRBJ1-2; 10 bases fit TRBD1. The ends lost 4 bases at V and 5 bases at J; junction bases unmatched: 13. Germline-derived CDR1 and CDR2 are DFQATT and SNEGSKA (reference sequence). This CDR3 is built from 16 residues.

This clonotype has a count of ten or more. V usage is TRBV5-5 and J usage is TRBJ1-1, with TRBD1 identical over 8 bases. The V gene end was trimmed by 1 base and the J gene end by 7 bases; junction bases not matched to a gene: 3. The CDR3 is 13 residues long. CDR1 is SGHKS, CDR2 YYEKEE, per germline (reference sequence). CDR3 sequence reads: CASSLRTGYEAFF. CDR3 coding DNA: TGTGCCAGCAGCTTGAGGACAGGGTATGAAGCTTTCTTT.

This clonotype was detected ten times or more. The J gene is TRBJ1-6, the V gene TRBV6-1; 9 bases line up with TRBD1. CDR3 length: 15 amino acids. Losses at the gene ends were 6 bases for V and 4 bases for J; bases not matched to a gene: 4. CDR1 is MNHNS and CDR2 is SASEGT in the germline V gene. The CDR3 here is CASRGQGRYNSPLHF. CDR3 bases: TGTGCCAGCAGGGGACAGGGAAGATATAATTCACCCCTCCACTTT.

This clonotype was detected ten times or more. The chain uses TRBV9 and TRBJ1-4; D might be TRBD1 (5 bases). Trimming pared 0 bases from V and 8 bases from J, leaving 11 bases between. Germline V gene data show CDR1 as SGDLS and CDR2 as YYNGEE. The CDR3 has 14 amino acids. In DNA, the CDR3 is TGTGCCAGCAGCGTAGGGGGCACGGGGGAAAAACTGTTTTTT. This sequence encodes CASSVGGTGEKLFF.

Turning to this clonotype: A single base separates this from a much larger clone, so it may be a read error. The V call is TRBV4-1, the J call TRBJ1-2; maybe TRBD1 (6 bases). The CDR3 runs 16 residues. Germline CDR1 MGHRA, CDR2 YSYEKL. The DNA of the CDR3 is TGCACCAGCAGCCAAGATGGGGGCAGACGAAACTATGGCTACACCTTC. Its translation is CTSSQDGGRRNYGYTF.

This clonotype was recorded at least ten times. CDR3 DNA: TGTGCCAGCAGGCCGGGCGGGGGGGGCCTATTGAACACTGAAGCTTTCTTT. This gives the protein CASRPGGGGLLNTEAFF. The chain is built from TRBV7-9 and TRBJ1-1; D may be TRBD1 (6 bases). The V and J ends lost 6 bases and 0 bases respectively, with 20 bases between them. Germline V gene lookup returns CDR1 SEHNR and CDR2 FQNEAQ (reference sequence). This CDR3 is built from 17 residues.

This clonotype was seen repeatedly, ten times or more. This sequence joins TRBV12-3 or TRBV12-4 and TRBJ2-5; D remains ambiguous. The CDR3 has 14 amino acids. V was shortened by 6 bases and J by 0 bases, with 11 bases between the two germline ends. The CDR3 DNA follows: TGTGCCAGCAGGACCAGACGGAACCAAGAGACCCAGTACTTC. It codes for CASRTRRNQETQYF.